The next 5 T cell receptor beta chains were all read from a single sample in a study of regulatory T cells in long-lasting Graves disease. Time point noted: persistent/refractory GD, antithyroid drugs over 5 years with positive TRAb. PBMC-extracted RNA yielded the TCR library. Sequencing libraries for TCR beta were prepared with iRepertoire HTBI primers and Arm-PCR of CDR3 regions. TCRdb re-derived calls from the multiplex PCR reads in MiXCR, one entry per CDR3 protein. This table holds 600,000 to 800,000 distinct CDR3 sequences, about 30% found once. The starting material was peripheral blood mononuclear cells (PBMCs), obtained when the disease was refractory, from a patient treated with antithyroid drugs. All receptors come from a female donor with Graves disease.

This clonotype was found many times. The gene calls are TRBV2 and TRBJ1-5, with no clear D. Per the germline V gene, CDR1 is SNHLY and CDR2 is FYNNEI. CDR3 size: 13 residues. V was clipped by 8 bases and J by 4 bases, with 12 bases between them. CDR3 sequence reads: CASYRAPNQPQHF. For the CDR3, the DNA is TGTGCCAGCTACCGAGCTCCTAATCAGCCCCAGCATTTT.

This clonotype was seen a handful of times. The chain combines TRBV11-2 with TRBJ2-7; D possibly corresponds to TRBD2 (5 bases). Germline-derived CDR1 and CDR2 are SGHAT and FQNNGV. There are 14 residues in the CDR3. V was shortened by 5 bases and J by 5 bases, with 16 bases between the two germline ends. CDR3 nucleotides: TGTGCCAGCAGCCATGGCCTAGAGGGAAACGAGCAGTACTTC. It is translated as CASSHGLEGNEQYF.

A few counts support this clonotype. The rearrangement joins TRBV19 to TRBJ1-1; D might be TRBD1 (6 bases). Trimming stripped 9 bases from V and 3 bases from J, with 14 bases between. The CDR3 contains 13 residues. CDR1 and CDR2 (germline): LNHDA, SQIVND (reference sequence). CDR3 nucleotides: TGTGCCAGCCAGGGGTTGGAGGACACTGAAGCTTTCTTT. Translating gives CASQGLEDTEAFF.

V and J are TRBV20-1 and TRBJ2-3; TRBD2 matches 9 bases. This CDR3 spans 15 amino acids. CDR1 is DFQATT and CDR2 is SNEGSKA in the germline V gene (reference sequence). Trimming removed 4 bases from V and 2 bases from J; junction bases left unmatched: 7. The chain's CDR3 is CSAISGREYTDTQYF. Here the CDR3 DNA reads TGCAGTGCTATTAGCGGGAGAGAATACACAGATACGCAGTATTTT.

This clonotype was picked up a small number of times. V usage is TRBV6-1 and J usage is TRBJ2-5; no clear D. The germline gives CDR1 MNHNS, CDR2 SASEGT. V was clipped by 5 bases and J by 3 bases, with 4 bases between them. The CDR3 extends over 11 amino acids. CDR3 protein: CASSKKETQYF. The CDR3 nucleotides read TGTGCCAGCAGTAAAAAAGAGACCCAGTACTTC.